This T cell receptor (beta chain) emerged from a study of control samples from healthy donors and cancer patients. TCRdb's table, derived via immunoSEQ multiplex PCR, lists solely in-frame clones and lacks some. The profile shows 190,000 or so clones, 90% to 95% of them singletons. The V and J ends lost 4 bases and 1 base respectively, with 7 bases between them. Germline V gene data show CDR1 as MNHEY and CDR2 as SMNVEV (reference sequence). This CDR3 is built from 13 residues. Material for sequencing was blood. The clonotype comes from a man between 18 and 29 years old in good health. The chain employs TRBV27 and TRBJ1-1; the D gene is possibly TRBD1 (6 bases). The DNA of the CDR3 is TGTGCCAGCAGTTCCAGGGGGAACACTGAAGCTTTCTTT. Translated, it gives CASSSRGNTEAFF.